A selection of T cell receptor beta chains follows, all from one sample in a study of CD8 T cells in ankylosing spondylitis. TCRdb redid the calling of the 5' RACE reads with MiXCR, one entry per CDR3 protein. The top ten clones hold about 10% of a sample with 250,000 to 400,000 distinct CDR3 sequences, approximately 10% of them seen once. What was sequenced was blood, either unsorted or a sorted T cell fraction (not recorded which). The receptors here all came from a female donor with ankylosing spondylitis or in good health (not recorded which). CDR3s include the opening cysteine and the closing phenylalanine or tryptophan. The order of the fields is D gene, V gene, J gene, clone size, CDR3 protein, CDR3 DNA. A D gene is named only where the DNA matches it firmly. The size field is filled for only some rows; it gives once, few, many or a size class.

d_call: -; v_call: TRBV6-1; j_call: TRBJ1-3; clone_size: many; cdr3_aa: CASRDSAGNTIYF; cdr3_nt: TGTGCCAGCAGGGACAGCGCTGGAAACACCATATATTTT
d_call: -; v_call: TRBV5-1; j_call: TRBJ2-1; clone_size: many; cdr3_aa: CASSSPLQASYNEQFF; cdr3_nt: TGCGCCAGCAGCTCACCACTGCAGGCTTCCTACAATGAGCAGTTCTTC
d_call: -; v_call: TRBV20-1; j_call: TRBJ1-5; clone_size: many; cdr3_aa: CSASSANTASNQPQHF; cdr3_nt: TGCAGTGCTAGCTCGGCTAACACTGCTAGCAATCAGCCCCAGCATTTT
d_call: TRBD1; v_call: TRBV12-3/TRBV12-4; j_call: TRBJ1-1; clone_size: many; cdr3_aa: CASRETNRGNTEAFF; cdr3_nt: TGTGCCAGCAGGGAAACGAACAGGGGTAACACTGAAGCTTTCTTT
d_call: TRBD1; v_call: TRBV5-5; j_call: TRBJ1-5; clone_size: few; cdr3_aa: CASSPRDSPFNQPQHF; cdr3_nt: TGTGCCAGCAGCCCGAGGGACAGCCCTTTCAATCAGCCCCAGCATTTT
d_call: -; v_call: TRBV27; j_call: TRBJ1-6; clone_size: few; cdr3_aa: CASSFLLGSANSPLHF; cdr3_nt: TGTGCCAGCAGTTTCCTCCTAGGCTCGGCAAATTCACCCCTCCACTTT
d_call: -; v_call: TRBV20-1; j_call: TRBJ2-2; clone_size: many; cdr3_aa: CSARPHGTGELFF; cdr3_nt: TGCAGTGCTAGGCCTCATGGCACCGGGGAGCTGTTTTTT
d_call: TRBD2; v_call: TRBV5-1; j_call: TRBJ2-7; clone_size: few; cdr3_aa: CASSPGTRDYEQYF; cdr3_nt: TGCGCCAGCAGTCCCGGGACTAGGGATTACGAGCAGTACTTC
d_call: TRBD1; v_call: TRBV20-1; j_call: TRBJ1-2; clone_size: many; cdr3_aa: CSASGTDYGYTF; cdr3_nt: TGCAGTGCTTCCGGGACAGACTATGGCTACACCTTC
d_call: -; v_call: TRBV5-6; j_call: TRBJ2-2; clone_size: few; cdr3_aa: CASSSSLRMAGELFF; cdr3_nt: TGTGCCAGCAGCTCCTCGCTACGAATGGCGGGGGAGCTGTTTTTT
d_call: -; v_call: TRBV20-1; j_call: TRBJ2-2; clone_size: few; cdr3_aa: CSATPASSTGELFF; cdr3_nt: TGCAGTGCTACCCCTGCGAGTTCAACCGGGGAGCTGTTTTTT
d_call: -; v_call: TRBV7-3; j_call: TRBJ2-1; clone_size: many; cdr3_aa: CASRGRSNEQFF; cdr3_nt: TGTGCCAGCCGGGGCAGAAGCAATGAGCAGTTCTTC
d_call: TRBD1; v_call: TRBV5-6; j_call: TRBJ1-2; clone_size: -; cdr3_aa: CASSSGQLGGYTF; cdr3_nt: TGTGCCAGCAGCTCGGGACAGCTTGGTGGCTACACCTTC
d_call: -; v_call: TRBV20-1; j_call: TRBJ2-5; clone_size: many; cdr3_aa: CSAQYQETQYF; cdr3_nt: TGCAGTGCGCAATACCAAGAGACCCAGTACTTC
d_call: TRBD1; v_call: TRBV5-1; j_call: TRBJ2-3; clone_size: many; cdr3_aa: CASSAEPGQGTDTQYF; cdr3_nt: TGCGCCAGCAGCGCCGAACCGGGACAGGGCACAGATACGCAGTATTTT
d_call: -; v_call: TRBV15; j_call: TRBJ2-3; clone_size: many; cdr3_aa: CATLGGRNTDTQYF; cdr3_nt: TGTGCCACCTTGGGGGGCAGGAACACAGATACGCAGTATTTT
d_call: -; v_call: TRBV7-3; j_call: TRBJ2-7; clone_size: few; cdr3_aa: CASSWGTSYEQYF; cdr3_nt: TGTGCCAGCAGCTGGGGCACCTCCTACGAGCAGTACTTC
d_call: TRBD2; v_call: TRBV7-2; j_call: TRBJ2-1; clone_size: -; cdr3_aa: CASSPSGTVFF; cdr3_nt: TGTGCCAGCAGCCCTAGCGGGACGGTGTTCTTC
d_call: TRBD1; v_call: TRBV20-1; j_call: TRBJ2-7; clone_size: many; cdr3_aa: CSAYRDSSYEQYF; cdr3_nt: TGCAGTGCTTATAGGGACAGTTCCTACGAGCAGTACTTC
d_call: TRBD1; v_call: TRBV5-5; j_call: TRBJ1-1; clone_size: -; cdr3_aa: CASGDRGKTEAFF; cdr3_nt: TGTGCCAGCGGCGACAGGGGGAAGACTGAAGCTTTCTTT
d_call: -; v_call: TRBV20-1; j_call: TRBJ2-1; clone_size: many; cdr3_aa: CSALRAGYNEQFF; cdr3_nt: TGCAGTGCACTAAGGGCTGGGTACAATGAGCAGTTCTTC
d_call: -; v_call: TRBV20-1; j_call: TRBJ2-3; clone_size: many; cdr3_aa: CSANRAAADTQYF; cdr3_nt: TGCAGTGCTAATCGTGCCGCTGCAGATACGCAGTATTTT
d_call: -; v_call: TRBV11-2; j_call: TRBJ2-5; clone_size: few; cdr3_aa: CASSLEWDAGGAQYF; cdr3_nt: TGTGCCAGCAGCTTAGAATGGGACGCCGGTGGGGCCCAGTACTTC
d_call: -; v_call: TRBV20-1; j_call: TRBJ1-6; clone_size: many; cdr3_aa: CSALVEGRNSPLHF; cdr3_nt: TGCAGTGCTTTGGTAGAGGGGCGAAATTCACCCCTCCACTTT
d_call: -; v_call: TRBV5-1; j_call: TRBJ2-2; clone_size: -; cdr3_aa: CASSLDRPTGELFF; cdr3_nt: TGCGCCAGCAGCTTGGACAGGCCCACCGGGGAGCTGTTTTTT
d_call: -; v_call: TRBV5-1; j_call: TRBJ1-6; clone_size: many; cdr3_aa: CASSPTEESPLHF; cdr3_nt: TGCGCCAGCAGCCCCACCGAGGAATCACCCCTCCACTTT
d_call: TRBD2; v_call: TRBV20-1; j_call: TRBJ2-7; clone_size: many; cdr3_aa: CSAKTAGVAEQYF; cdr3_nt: TGCAGTGCTAAGACCGCGGGAGTAGCCGAGCAGTACTTC
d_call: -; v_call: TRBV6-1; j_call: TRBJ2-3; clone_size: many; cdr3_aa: CASRGPLGTGDTQYF; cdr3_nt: TGTGCCAGCCGCGGACCCTTGGGCACAGGAGATACGCAGTATTTT
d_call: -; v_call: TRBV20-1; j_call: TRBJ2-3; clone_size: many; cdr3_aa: CSARDALASTDTQYF; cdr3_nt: TGCAGTGCTAGAGATGCCCTAGCGAGCACAGATACGCAGTATTTT
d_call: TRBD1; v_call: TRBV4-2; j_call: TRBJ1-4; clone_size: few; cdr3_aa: CASSQHTGATNEKLFF; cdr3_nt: TGTGCCAGCAGCCAGCACACAGGGGCAACTAATGAAAAACTGTTTTTT
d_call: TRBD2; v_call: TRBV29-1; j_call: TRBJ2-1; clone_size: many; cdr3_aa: CSAISGRDYNEQFF; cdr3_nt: TGCAGCGCCATAAGCGGGAGGGATTACAATGAGCAGTTCTTC
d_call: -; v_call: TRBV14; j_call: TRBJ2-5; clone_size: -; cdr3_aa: CASSPARETQYF; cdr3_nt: TGTGCCAGCAGCCCAGCAAGAGAGACCCAGTACTTC
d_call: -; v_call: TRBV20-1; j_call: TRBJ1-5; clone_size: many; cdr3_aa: CSARGGGGPPSSNQPQHF; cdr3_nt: TGCAGTGCTAGAGGTGGCGGGGGGCCTCCTTCGAGCAATCAGCCCCAGCATTTT
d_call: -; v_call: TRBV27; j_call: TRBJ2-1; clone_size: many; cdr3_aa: CASSLTGNEQFF; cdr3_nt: TGTGCCAGCAGCTTAACGGGGAATGAGCAGTTCTTC
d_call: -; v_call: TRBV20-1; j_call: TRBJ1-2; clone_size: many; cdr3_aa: CSARVDSGGNYGYTF; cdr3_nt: TGCAGTGCTAGAGTGGACTCCGGAGGAAACTATGGCTACACCTTC
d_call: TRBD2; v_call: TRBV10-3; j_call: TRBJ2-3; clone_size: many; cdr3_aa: CAISPLGLAGTDTQYF; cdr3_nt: TGTGCCATCAGTCCCTTGGGACTAGCGGGAACAGATACGCAGTATTTT
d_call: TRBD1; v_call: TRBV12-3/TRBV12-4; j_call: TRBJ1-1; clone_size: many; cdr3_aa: CASSVTGGTEAFF; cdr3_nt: TGTGCCAGCAGTGTGACAGGGGGCACTGAAGCTTTCTTT
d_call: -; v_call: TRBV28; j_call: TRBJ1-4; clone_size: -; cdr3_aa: CASTEAGINEKLFF; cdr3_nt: TGTGCCAGCACTGAAGCGGGGATTAATGAAAAACTGTTTTTT
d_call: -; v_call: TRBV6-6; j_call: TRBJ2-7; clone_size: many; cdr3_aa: CASRYRVSYEQYF; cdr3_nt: TGTGCCAGCAGGTACAGGGTATCTTACGAGCAGTACTTC
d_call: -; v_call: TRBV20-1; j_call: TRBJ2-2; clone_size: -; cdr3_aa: CSAGTRSTRELFF; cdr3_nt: TGCAGTGCTGGTACTAGGTCCACGAGGGAGCTGTTTTTT
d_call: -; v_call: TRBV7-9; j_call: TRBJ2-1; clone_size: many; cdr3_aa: CASSLGGYPYNEQFF; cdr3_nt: TGTGCCAGCAGCTTGGGTGGGTACCCCTACAATGAGCAGTTCTTC
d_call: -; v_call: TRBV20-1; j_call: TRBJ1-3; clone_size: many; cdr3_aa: CSARLRGHGNTIYF; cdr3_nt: TGCAGTGCTAGATTACGAGGGCACGGAAACACCATATATTTT
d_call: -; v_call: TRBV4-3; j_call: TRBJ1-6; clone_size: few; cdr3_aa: CASSQRGSPLHF; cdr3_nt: TGCGCCAGCAGCCAAAGAGGGTCACCCCTCCACTTT